A single sample is the source of the 16 T cell receptor beta chains below, sequenced in a study of blood T cell repertoires in COVID-19. Assay: immunoSEQ multiplex PCR; the TCRdb copy retains only in-frame clones and omits some. The sample contains about 60,000 clones, 70% to 90% of which appear only once. Sample: peripheral blood. The receptors here all came from a man in his 70s with acute or convalescent COVID-19.

The chain employs TRBV9 and TRBJ1-6; D is possibly TRBD1 (6 bases). The CDR3 sequence is 15 residues long. Trimming removed 4 bases at V and 9 bases at J, with 17 bases between. CDR1 is SGDLS, CDR2 YYNGEE, per germline. DNA of the CDR3: TGTGCCAGCAGCTTATCCTCGGGGGGCGCTTCACCCCTCCACTTT. Its translation: CASSLSSGGASPLHF. The entire variable domain, with the rest obtained from reference TRBV9 and TRBJ1-6, is as follows: DSGVTQTPKHLITATGQRVTLRCSPRSGDLSVYWYQQSLDQGLQFLIQYYNGEERAKGNILERFSAQQFPDLHSELNLSSLELGDSALYFCASSLSSGGASPLHFGNGTRLTVT.

This chain connects TRBV5-5 to TRBJ2-2; no definite D call. The V gene's germline CDR1 is SGHKS and CDR2 YYEKEE (reference sequence). V lost 1 base to trimming and J lost 1 base, with 8 bases between them. CDR3 size: 15 residues. DNA of the CDR3: TGTGCCAGCAGCTTGAACACAGTGAACACCGGGGAGCTGTTTTTT. It encodes CASSLNTVNTGELFF.

The gene calls are TRBV15 and TRBJ2-1; 7 nucleotides match TRBD2. Germline CDR1 is LNHNV and CDR2 is YYDKDF (reference sequence). V was pared by 3 bases and J by 4 bases, with 15 bases of the junction left unmatched. There are 18 residues in the CDR3. The CDR3 sequence is CATSSPPGRAGEYNEQFF. CDR3 DNA: TGTGCCACCAGCAGTCCACCGGGCAGGGCGGGAGAGTACAATGAGCAGTTCTTC.

Comments on this clone: A read error may account for a junction end that differs from germline. This rearrangement joins TRBV7-6 to TRBJ2-5, with D possibly being TRBD2 (6 bases). The CDR3 consists of 16 residues. CDR1 is SGHVS and CDR2 is FNYEAQ in the germline V gene. The CDR3 coding sequence is TGTGTCAGCAGCTTATCTCCTGGACTAAAAAAAGAGACCCAGTACTTC. Its protein product is CVSSLSPGLKKETQYF.

V gene TRBV5-1 combines with J gene TRBJ1-1, with 9 bases aligning to TRBD1. Per germline, CDR1 SGHRS and CDR2 YFSETQ. The CDR3 length is 17 residues. Germline trimming cut 8 bases from V and 0 bases from J; bases unmatched to any gene: 14. The CDR3 bases are TGCGCCAGTAGAATGACCGGGACAGGGCTCCTGAACACTGAAGCTTTCTTT. Protein sequence: CASRMTGTGLLNTEAFF.

A single count supports this clone. The rearrangement joins TRBV18 to TRBJ1-1, with 7 bases that match TRBD1. The ends lost 5 bases at V and 4 bases at J; junction bases unmatched: 7. Germline V CDR1 and CDR2: KGHSH, LQKENI. This CDR3 has 14 residues. In nucleotides, the CDR3 is TGTGCCAGCTCAGGAGACAGGGTGGTCACTGAAGCTTTCTTT. Protein: CASSGDRVVTEAFF.

The chain combines TRBV7-2 with TRBJ2-5; 7 nucleotides line up with TRBD2. The junction had 2 bases not matched to a gene; V was cut back by 0 bases and J by 4 bases. This CDR3 has 14 residues. The germline V gene has CDR1 SGHTA and CDR2 FQGNSA. The CDR3 sequence is CASSLAGEGETQYF. In DNA, the CDR3 is TGTGCCAGCAGCTTAGCGGGGGAGGGAGAGACCCAGTACTTC.

This chain links TRBV6-6 with TRBJ2-3; 9 bases are shared with TRBD2. CDR3 length: 15 residues. Per the germline V gene, CDR1 is MNHNY and CDR2 is SVGAGI (reference sequence). The ends lost 2 bases at V and 2 bases at J; junction bases unmatched: 2. The CDR3 reads CASSYKRGATDTQYF. The CDR3 DNA reads TGTGCCAGCAGTTACAAGCGGGGGGCCACAGATACGCAGTATTTT.

The table lists this clone with a few counts. The rearrangement joins TRBV5-6 to TRBJ1-1; no reliable D call. V lost 1 base and J lost 4, with 14 bases in between. The CDR3 is 15 amino acids. Germline loops: CDR1 SGHDT, CDR2 YYEEEE. CDR3 in DNA: TGTGCCAGCAGCTTGCTAGGAGGTGGGTTCACTGAAGCTTTCTTT. This sequence encodes CASSLLGGGFTEAFF. Based on the CDR3 plus reference TRBV5-6 and TRBJ1-1, the full variable domain is DAGVTQSPTHLIKTRGQQVTLRCSPKSGHDTVSWYQQALGQGPQFIFQYYEEEERQRGNFPDRFSGHQFPNYSSELNVNALLLGDSALYLCASSLLGGGFTEAFFGQGTRLTVV.

The rearrangement uses TRBV24-1 and TRBJ2-3; D is unresolved. CDR3 size: 14 residues. Between the trimmed V and J ends, which lost 4 bases and 4 bases, there was a span of 11 bases. Germline CDR1 KGHDR, CDR2 SFDVKD. The CDR3 loop reads CATSDRYPPDTQYF. The CDR3, as DNA: TGTGCCACCAGTGACAGATACCCCCCAGATACGCAGTATTTT.

Only one count was recorded for this clone. The rearrangement uses TRBV6-2 or TRBV6-3 and TRBJ2-1, with D uncertain. The CDR3 extends over 14 amino acids. Germline CDR1 is MNHEY and CDR2 is SVGEGT. Trimming shortened V by 0 bases and J by 6 bases, and 9 bases separated the two germline ends. DNA of the CDR3: TGTGCCAGCAGTTACTCAGTAGCCCTCAATGAGCAGTTCTTC. Its protein product is CASSYSVALNEQFF.

This chain connects TRBV14 to TRBJ2-1; 7 nucleotides agree with TRBD1. Germline CDR1 reads SGHDN; CDR2 reads FVKESK. V was clipped by 3 bases and J by 5 bases; unmatched bases: 10. CDR3 length equals 16 residues. CDR3 nucleotide sequence: TGTGCCAGCAGCCAGGCCTACGGGACAGTTAACAATGAGCAGTTCTTC. The encoded protein is CASSQAYGTVNNEQFF.

The chain recombines TRBV6-5 with TRBJ2-3; a weak D match, TRBD2 (6 bases). The V end lost 1 base, the J end lost 6 bases, and 8 bases lay between the germline ends. The CDR3 sequence is 13 residues long. Germline CDR1 and CDR2: MNHEY and SVGAGI. The CDR3 nucleotides read TGTGCCAGCAGTTACTGGGGGGAGGATACGCAGTATTTT. Encoded protein: CASSYWGEDTQYF.

The chain has TRBV7-3 and TRBJ2-5; TRBD2 agrees at 7 bases. J was trimmed by 4 bases and V by 6 bases; bases with no gene match: 8. This CDR3 is built from 14 residues. Germline V lookup: CDR1 SGHTA, CDR2 FQGTGA. The CDR3 bases are TGTGCCAGCAGTAGCTTGGGAGGGTTAGAGACCCAGTACTTC. Protein product: CASSSLGGLETQYF.

V gene TRBV6-5 combines with J gene TRBJ2-5, with TRBD2 matching over 9 bases. The germline V gene has CDR1 MNHEY and CDR2 SVGAGI. This CDR3 comprises 15 residues. V was clipped by 6 bases and J by 2 bases; unmatched bases: 7. CDR3 protein: CASSPFLAGQETQYF. Written as DNA, the CDR3 is TGTGCCAGCAGCCCCTTTCTAGCGGGGCAAGAGACCCAGTACTTC.

The chain uses TRBV7-9 and TRBJ1-1, with D tentatively TRBD1 (5 bases). Germline-derived CDR1 and CDR2 are SEHNR and FQNEAQ (reference sequence). This CDR3 region has 16 residues. The V end was cut by 1 base, the J end by 4 bases, with 16 bases between. CDR3 in DNA: TGTGCCAGCAGCTTAGGGACACCGGCTCGAAGCACTGAAGCTTTCTTT. This translates into CASSLGTPARSTEAFF.